This T cell receptor (beta chain) was recorded in a study of cytomegalovirus exposure and HLA in healthy donors. Study-wide results and limits: The availability of immune exposure information extended only to CMV serostatus. The authors later linked a missense DCLRE1C variant to TCR beta V- and J-gene trimming.

Remarks on this clone: Its antigen is as yet unknown.

The CDR3 spans 14 residues. Germline V gene sequence: CDR1 GTSNPN, CDR2 SVGIG (reference sequence). V gave up 0 bases and J gave up 6 bases, with 12 bases separating them. The PCR ran on 60 Vbeta and 13 Jbeta primers. Generated by immunoSEQ multiplex PCR, the TCRdb table keeps only in-frame clones and is missing some. The sample records 150,000 to 200,000 clones, 80% being singletons. Each of the donors was a healthy bone marrow donor. This clonotype originated in a girl aged 10 to 17 in good health and CMV-seropositive. The sequencing input was PBMCs. The J gene is TRBJ1-5, the V gene TRBV30; TRBD1 might be the D (5 bases). This CDR3 is CAWSVIGGVQPQHF. The CDR3 DNA follows: TGTGCCTGGAGTGTAATCGGGGGTGTTCAGCCCCAGCATTTT. Supplemented by reference TRBV30 and TRBJ1-5, the full variable domain reads SQTIHQWPATLVQPVGSPLSLECTVEGTSNPNLYWYRQAAGRGLQLLFYSVGIGQISSEVPQNLSASRPQDRQFILSSKKLLLSDSGFYLCAWSVIGGVQPQHFGDGTRLSIL.